The present T cell receptor beta chain was sequenced within a study of regulatory T cells in long-lasting Graves disease. Library construction for TCR beta used iRepertoire HTBI primers and Arm-PCR of CDR3 regions. In TCRdb, the multiplex PCR reads were re-called with MiXCR into one record per CDR3 protein. The sample lists 350,000 to 450,000 distinct CDR3 sequences; 15% were seen once. This clonotype has ten or more counts. Trimming shortened V by 6 bases and J by 0 bases, and 9 bases separated the two germline ends. The germline V gene encodes CDR1 SQVTM and CDR2 ANQGSEA. The length of the CDR3 is 12 residues. Stated time point: newly diagnosed GD, antithyroid drugs for less than 3 months. The TCR library used RNA extracted from PBMCs. This sample also appeared in a second study, on T cells in Graves' hyperthyroidism and ophthalmopathy.

V and J are TRBV29-1 and TRBJ2-7; either TRBD1 or TRBD2 may fit D (5 bases each). The sequencing used peripheral blood mononuclear cells (PBMCs), collected at new diagnosis, from a patient treated with antithyroid drugs. The clonotype originates from a woman in her 40s with Graves disease. The CDR3 protein is CSVLGTSYEQYF. CDR3 bases: TGCAGCGTCCTTGGGACCTCCTACGAGCAGTACTTC.